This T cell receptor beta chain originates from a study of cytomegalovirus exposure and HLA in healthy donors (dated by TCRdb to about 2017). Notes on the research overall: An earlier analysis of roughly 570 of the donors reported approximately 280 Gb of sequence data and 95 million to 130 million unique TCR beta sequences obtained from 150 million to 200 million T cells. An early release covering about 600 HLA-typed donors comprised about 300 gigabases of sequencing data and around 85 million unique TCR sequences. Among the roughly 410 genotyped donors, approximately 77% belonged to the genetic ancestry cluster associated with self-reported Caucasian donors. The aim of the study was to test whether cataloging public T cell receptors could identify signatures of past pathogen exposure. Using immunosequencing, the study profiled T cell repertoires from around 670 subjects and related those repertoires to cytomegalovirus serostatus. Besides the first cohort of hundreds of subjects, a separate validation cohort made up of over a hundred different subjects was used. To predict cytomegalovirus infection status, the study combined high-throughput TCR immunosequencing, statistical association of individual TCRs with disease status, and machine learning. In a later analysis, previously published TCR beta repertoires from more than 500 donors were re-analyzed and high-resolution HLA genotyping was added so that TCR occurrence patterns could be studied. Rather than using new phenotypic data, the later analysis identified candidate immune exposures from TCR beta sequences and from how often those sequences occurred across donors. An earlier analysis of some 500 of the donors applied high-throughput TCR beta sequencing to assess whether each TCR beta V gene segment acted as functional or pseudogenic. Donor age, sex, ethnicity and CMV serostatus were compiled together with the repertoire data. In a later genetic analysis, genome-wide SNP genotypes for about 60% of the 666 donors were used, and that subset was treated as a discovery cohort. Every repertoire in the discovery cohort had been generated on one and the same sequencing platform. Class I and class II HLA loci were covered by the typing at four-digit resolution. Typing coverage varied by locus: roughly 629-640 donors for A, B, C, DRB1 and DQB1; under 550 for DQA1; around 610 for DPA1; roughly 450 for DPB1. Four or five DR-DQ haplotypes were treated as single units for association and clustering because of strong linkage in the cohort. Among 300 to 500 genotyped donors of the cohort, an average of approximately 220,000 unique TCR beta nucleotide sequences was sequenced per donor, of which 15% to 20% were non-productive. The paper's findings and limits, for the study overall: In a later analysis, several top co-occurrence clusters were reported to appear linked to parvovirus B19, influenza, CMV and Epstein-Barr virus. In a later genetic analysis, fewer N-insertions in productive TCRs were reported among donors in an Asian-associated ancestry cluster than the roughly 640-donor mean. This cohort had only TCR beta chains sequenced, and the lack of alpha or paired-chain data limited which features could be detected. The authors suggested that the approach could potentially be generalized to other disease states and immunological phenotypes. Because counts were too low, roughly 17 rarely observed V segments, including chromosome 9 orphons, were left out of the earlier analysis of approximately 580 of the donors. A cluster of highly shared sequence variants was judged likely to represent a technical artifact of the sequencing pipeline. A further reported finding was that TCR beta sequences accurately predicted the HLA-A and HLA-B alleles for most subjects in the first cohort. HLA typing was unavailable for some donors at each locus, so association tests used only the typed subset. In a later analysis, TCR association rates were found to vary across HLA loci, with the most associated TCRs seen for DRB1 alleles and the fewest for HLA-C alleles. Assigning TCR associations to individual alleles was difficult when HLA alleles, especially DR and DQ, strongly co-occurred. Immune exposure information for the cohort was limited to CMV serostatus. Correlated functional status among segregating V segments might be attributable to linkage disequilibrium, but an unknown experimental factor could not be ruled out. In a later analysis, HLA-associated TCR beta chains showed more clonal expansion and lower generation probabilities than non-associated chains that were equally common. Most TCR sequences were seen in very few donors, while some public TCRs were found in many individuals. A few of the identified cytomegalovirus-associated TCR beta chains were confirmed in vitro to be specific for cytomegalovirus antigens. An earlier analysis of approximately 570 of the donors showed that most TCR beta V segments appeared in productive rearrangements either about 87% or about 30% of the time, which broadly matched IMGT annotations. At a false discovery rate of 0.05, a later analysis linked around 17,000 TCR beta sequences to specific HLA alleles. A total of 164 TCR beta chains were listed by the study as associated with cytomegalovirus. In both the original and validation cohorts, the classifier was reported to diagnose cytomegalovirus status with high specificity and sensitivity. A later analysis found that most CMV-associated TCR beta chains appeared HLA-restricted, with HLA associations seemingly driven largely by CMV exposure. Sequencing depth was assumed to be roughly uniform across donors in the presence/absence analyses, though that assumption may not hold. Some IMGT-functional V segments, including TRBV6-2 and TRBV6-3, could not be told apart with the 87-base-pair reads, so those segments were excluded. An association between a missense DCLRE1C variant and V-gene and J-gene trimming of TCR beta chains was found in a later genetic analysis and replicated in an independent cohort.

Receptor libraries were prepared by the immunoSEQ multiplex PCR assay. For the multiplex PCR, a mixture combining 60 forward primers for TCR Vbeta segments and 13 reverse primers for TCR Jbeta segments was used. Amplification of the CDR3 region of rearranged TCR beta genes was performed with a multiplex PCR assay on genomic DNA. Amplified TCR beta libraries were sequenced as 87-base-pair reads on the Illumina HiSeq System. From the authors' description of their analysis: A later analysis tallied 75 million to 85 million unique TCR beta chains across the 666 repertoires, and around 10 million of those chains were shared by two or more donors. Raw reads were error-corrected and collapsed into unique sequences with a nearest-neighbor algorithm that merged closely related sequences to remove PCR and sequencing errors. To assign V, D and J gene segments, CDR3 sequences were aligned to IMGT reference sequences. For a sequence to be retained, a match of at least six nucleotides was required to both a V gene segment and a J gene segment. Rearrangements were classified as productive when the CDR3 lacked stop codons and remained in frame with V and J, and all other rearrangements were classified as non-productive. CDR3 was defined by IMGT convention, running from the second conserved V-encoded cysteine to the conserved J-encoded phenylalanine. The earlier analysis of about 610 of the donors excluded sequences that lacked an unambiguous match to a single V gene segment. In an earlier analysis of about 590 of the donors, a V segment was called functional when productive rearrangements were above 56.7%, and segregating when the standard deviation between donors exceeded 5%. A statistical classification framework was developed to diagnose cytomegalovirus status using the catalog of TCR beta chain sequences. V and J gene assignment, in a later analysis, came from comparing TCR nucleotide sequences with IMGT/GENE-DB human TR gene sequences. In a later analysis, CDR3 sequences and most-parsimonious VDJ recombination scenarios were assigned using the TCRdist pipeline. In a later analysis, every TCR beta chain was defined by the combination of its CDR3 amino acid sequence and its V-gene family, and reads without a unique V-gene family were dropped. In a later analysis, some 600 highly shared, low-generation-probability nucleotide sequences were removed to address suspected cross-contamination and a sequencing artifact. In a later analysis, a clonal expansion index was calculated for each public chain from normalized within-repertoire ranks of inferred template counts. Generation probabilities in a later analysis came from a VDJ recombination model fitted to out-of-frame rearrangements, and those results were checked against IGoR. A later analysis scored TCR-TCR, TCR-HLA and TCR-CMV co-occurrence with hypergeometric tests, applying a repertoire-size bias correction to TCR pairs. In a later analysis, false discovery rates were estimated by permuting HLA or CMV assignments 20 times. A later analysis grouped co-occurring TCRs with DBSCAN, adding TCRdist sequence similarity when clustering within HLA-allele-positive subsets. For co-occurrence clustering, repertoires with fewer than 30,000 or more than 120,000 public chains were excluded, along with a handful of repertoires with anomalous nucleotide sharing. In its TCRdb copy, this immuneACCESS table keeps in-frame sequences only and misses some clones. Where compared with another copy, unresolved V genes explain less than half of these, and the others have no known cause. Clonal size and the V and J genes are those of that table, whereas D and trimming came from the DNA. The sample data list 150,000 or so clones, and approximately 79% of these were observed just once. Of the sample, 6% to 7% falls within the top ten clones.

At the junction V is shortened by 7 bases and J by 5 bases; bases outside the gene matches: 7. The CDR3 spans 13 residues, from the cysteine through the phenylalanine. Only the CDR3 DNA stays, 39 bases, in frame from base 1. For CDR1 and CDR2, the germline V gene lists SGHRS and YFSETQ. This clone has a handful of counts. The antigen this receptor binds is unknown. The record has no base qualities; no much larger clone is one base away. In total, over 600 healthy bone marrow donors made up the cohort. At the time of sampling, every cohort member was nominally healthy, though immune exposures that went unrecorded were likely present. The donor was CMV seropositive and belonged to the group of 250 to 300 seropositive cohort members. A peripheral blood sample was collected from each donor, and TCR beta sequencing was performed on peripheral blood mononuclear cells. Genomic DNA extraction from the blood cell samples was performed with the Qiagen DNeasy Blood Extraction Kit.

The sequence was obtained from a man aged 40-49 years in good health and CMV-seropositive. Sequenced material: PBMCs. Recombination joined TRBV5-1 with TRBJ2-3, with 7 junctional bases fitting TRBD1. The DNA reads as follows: TGCGCCAGCGCCAAAACAGGGGAAGATACGCAGTATTTT. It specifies CASAKTGEDTQYF.